Included here is one TCR beta chain sequence, with context. Antigen: not known. The data derive from a study of vaccination and CD4 T cells after COVID-19. Turning to the study itself: SARS-CoV-2, HCoV-NL63, HCoV-OC43 and HCoV-229E supplied the overlapping spike peptides used to stimulate cells.

Whole-study findings and limits: For SARS-CoV-2-reactive clonotypes, the median went from approximately 21 to 40, a nonsignificant increase.

The Oncomine TCR Beta short-read assay was applied to DNA of cultured CD4+ T cells. Each CDR3 protein is one row after TCRdb ran MiXCR on the PCR reads. Of more than 13,000 distinct CDR3 sequences listed, 45% to 55% are singletons. Treatment noted: roughly 11-day PBMC culture with coronavirus spike peptide pools or control peptides (ViraFEST assay). Via ViraFEST, peptide pools expanded antigen-specific T cells before TCR sequencing. Source material: CD4+ T cells from blood, cultured in vitro. This clonotype was obtained from a human donor who had recovered from COVID-19.

The CDR3 sequence is CASSFVRGTPHNEQFF. CDR3 coding DNA: TGTGCCAGCAGTTTTGTACGCGGGACTCCTCACAATGAGCAGTTCTTC. J is TRBJ2-1 and V is TRBV28; tentatively, D is TRBD2 (6 bases). Trimming left V 3 bases short and J 5 bases short, with 17 bases between. Germline CDR1 and CDR2: MDHEN and SYDVKM. The CDR3 consists of 16 residues.